Listed here are 24 T cell receptor beta chains from one sample, sequenced in a study of shared clonotypes between healthy human individuals. The naive CD8 subset, CD45RO-negative cells positively selected for CCR7, excluded terminally differentiated effector memory CD45RA+ cells. The data were produced by immunoSEQ multiplex PCR, yet TCRdb's version contains in-frame clones alone and is incomplete. The repertoire has roughly 2.1 million clones, just over 90% of them found once; the top ten carry 1.5% to 2%. The sample was naive CD8+ T cells from PBMCs. All receptors come from a man between 18 and 29 years old in good health. Some clones in this sample may be carry-over from other donors' samples.

Only one count was recorded for this clone. The CDR3 sequence is CASSFPEGDTQYF. In nucleotides, the CDR3 is TGTGCCAGCAGTTTCCCCGAGGGGGATACGCAGTATTTT. The V and J genes are TRBV28 and TRBJ2-3; D is possibly TRBD1 or TRBD2 (5 bases each). V dropped 3 bases and J dropped 6 bases, with 10 bases sitting between them. The germline V gene has CDR1 MDHEN and CDR2 SYDVKM. The CDR3 sequence is 13 residues long.

The chain is built from TRBV4-1 and TRBJ1-5, with D possibly matching TRBD1 (6 bases). CDR3 length: 14 residues. Germline V gene lookup returns CDR1 MGHRA and CDR2 YSYEKL. The V and J ends lost 1 base and 9 bases respectively, with 13 bases between them. CDR3 nucleotides: TGCGCCAGCAGCCAAGTCGGGACATTTTTGCCCCAGCATTTT. Translating it yields CASSQVGTFLPQHF.

This chain connects TRBV4-2 to TRBJ2-7, with D unclear. CDR3 length: 13 residues. V lost 0 bases to trimming and J lost 4 bases, with 7 bases between them. CDR1 LGHNA and CDR2 YNFKEQ come from the germline V gene. The CDR3 bases are TGTGCCAGCAGCCAAGATCTAGGATACGAGCAGTACTTC. Protein: CASSQDLGYEQYF.

The chain has TRBV28 and TRBJ1-4, with TRBD1 as a possible D gene (6 bases). V was trimmed by 2 bases and J by 6 bases, leaving 10 bases between them. The CDR3 extends over 14 amino acids. Germline CDR1 reads MDHEN; CDR2 reads SYDVKM. The CDR3 is CASSLRGGYEKLFF. CDR3 nucleotide sequence: TGTGCCAGCAGTTTAAGGGGGGGATATGAAAAACTGTTTTTT.

This chain connects TRBV28 to TRBJ2-3; no definite D call. The length of the CDR3 is 14 residues. Looked up from germline, CDR1 is MDHEN and CDR2 is SYDVKM. Between the trimmed V and J ends, which lost 1 base and 6 bases, there was a span of 11 bases. Here the CDR3 DNA reads TGTGCCAGCAGTTTATCCCGACTGGGGGATACGCAGTATTTT. Amino acid sequence: CASSLSRLGDTQYF.

This rearrangement joins TRBV29-1 to TRBJ1-1; D uncertain. Germline V gives CDR1 SQVTM, CDR2 ANQGSEA. The ends were cut back, 7 bases at V and 6 bases at J, with 12 bases in the middle. The CDR3 consists of 11 residues. CDR3 coding DNA: TGCAGCGCCAAAAACGGCGCTGAAGCTTTCTTT. It yields the protein CSAKNGAEAFF.

The chain joins TRBV5-6 to TRBJ2-7, with D unclear. CDR3 length: 14 amino acids. V was pared by 4 bases and J by 3 bases, with 14 bases between. Germline CDR1 and CDR2: SGHDT and YYEEEE. DNA of the CDR3: TGTGCCAGCAGCCGAAGAAGCTCCCTCTACGAGCAGTACTTC. Residues: CASSRRSSLYEQYF.

About this clone: Other DNA sequences within the sample encode an identical CDR3. This sequence joins TRBV2 and TRBJ1-5; 9 bases agree with TRBD1. Germline CDR1 reads SNHLY; CDR2 reads FYNNEI. CDR3 length: 13 residues. The V gene end was trimmed by 8 bases and the J gene end by 4 bases; junction bases not matched to a gene: 3. The CDR3 spells CASRDRENQPQHF. CDR3 DNA sequence: TGTGCCAGCCGGGACAGGGAAAATCAGCCCCAGCATTTT.

The rearrangement links TRBV29-1 to TRBJ2-2; D is unclear. CDR1 and CDR2 (germline): SQVTM, ANQGSEA. The CDR3 runs 13 residues. Trimming left V 7 bases short and J 1 base short, with 10 bases between. This chain's CDR3 is CSGCGQNTGELFF. The CDR3 bases are TGCAGCGGTTGTGGTCAGAACACCGGGGAGCTGTTTTTT.

The chain combines TRBV9 with TRBJ2-5; tentative D call: TRBD2 (5 bases). CDR1 is SGDLS, CDR2 YYNGEE, per germline. V was shortened by 2 bases and J by 5 bases, with 10 bases between the two germline ends. The CDR3 extends over 13 amino acids. CDR3 sequence: CASSVNSGETQYF. As DNA, the CDR3 is TGTGCCAGCAGCGTTAATTCGGGGGAGACCCAGTACTTC.

The rearrangement links TRBV10-3 to TRBJ2-7, with TRBD1 matching 7 bases. Trimming removed 3 bases from V and 1 base from J; junction bases left unmatched: 6. The CDR3 totals 15 residues. Germline CDR1 ENHRY, CDR2 SYGVKD. This CDR3 reads CAISDQTGLSYEQYF. DNA of the CDR3: TGTGCCATCAGTGACCAGACAGGGCTTTCCTACGAGCAGTACTTC.

The chain carries TRBV10-3 and TRBJ2-2, with 9 bases lining up with TRBD1. The CDR3 has 13 amino acids. V gave up 11 bases and J gave up 6 bases; unmatched junction bases: 7. From germline, CDR1 is ENHRY and CDR2 SYGVKD. The CDR3 is CASTGGGSGELFF. The CDR3, as DNA: TGTGCCTCGACAGGGGGGGGCTCCGGGGAGCTGTTTTTT.

The chain has TRBV28 and TRBJ2-7; D remains ambiguous. Between the trimmed V and J ends, which lost 3 bases and 1 base, there was a span of 13 bases. The CDR3 is 15 amino acids. Per the germline V gene, CDR1 is MDHEN and CDR2 is SYDVKM. The CDR3 sequence is CASSFESPRSYEQYF. The CDR3 nucleotides read TGTGCCAGCAGTTTTGAGTCCCCCCGGTCCTACGAGCAGTACTTC.

Comments on this clone: The same CDR3 also results from other DNA sequences found in this sample. The chain is built from TRBV7-9 and TRBJ1-5; possible D gene TRBD1, 5 bases. V was trimmed by 0 bases and J by 4 bases, leaving 7 bases between them. The CDR3 extends over 14 amino acids. The germline V gene has CDR1 SEHNR and CDR2 FQNEAQ (reference sequence). CDR3 protein: CASSLAGGNQPQHF. The CDR3 bases are TGTGCCAGCAGCTTAGCGGGGGGGAATCAGCCCCAGCATTTT.

V is TRBV5-3 and J is TRBJ2-3, with D possibly matching TRBD1 (5 bases). TRBV5-3 is noted as an ORF with a role that remains uncertain. The CDR3 consists of 21 residues. V dropped 5 bases and J dropped 1 base, with 32 bases sitting between them. CDR3 sequence: CARRNLPDRSIRARGTDTQYF. The CDR3, as DNA: TGTGCCAGAAGAAATCTTCCCGATAGAAGTATCAGGGCTAGGGGCACAGATACGCAGTATTTT.

This clone was observed a few times. The sample has other DNA sequences that encode this CDR3 too. The V gene is TRBV7-9, the J gene TRBJ2-7; D is unresolved. This CDR3 is built from 11 residues. In germline, CDR1 is SEHNR, CDR2 FQNEAQ (reference sequence). Trimming shortened V by 2 bases and J by 4 bases, and 3 bases separated the two germline ends. The CDR3 coding sequence is TGTGCCAGCAGCTTATCGTACGAGCAGTACTTC. Encoded protein: CASSLSYEQYF.

CDR3: CASSWDETYEQYF. The CDR3, as DNA: TGTGCCAGCAGCTGGGACGAGACCTACGAGCAGTACTTC. The rearrangement uses TRBV28 and TRBJ2-7; D may correspond to TRBD1 or TRBD2 (5 bases each). The CDR3 length is 13 residues. V was clipped by 6 bases and J by 2 bases, with 11 bases between them. In germline, CDR1 is MDHEN, CDR2 SYDVKM.

This chain joins TRBV7-7 and TRBJ2-5; 10 nucleotides line up with TRBD1. Germline CDR1 is SSHAT and CDR2 is FNYEAQ (reference sequence). This CDR3 comprises 14 residues. With 3 bases clipped from V and 2 bases from J, the junction kept 0 bases outside the gene matches. Here the CDR3 DNA reads TGTGCCAGCAGCTTGGGACAGGGGCAAGAGACCCAGTACTTC. Amino acid sequence: CASSLGQGQETQYF.

This clone was counted a single time. The chain employs TRBV9 and TRBJ2-7, with a possible D match to TRBD2 (5 bases). The CDR3 extends over 14 amino acids. V lost 3 bases and J 6 bases, leaving 16 bases between the germline ends. Germline lookup yields CDR1 SGDLS and CDR2 YYNGEE. The CDR3 protein is CASSAGPPSFEQYF. The DNA of the CDR3 is TGTGCCAGCAGCGCCGGCCCCCCTAGCTTCGAGCAGTACTTC.

Concerning this clone: Other DNA sequences within the sample encode an identical CDR3. The gene calls are TRBV11-2 and TRBJ2-1; D gene uncertain. The germline V gene has CDR1 SGHAT and CDR2 FQNNGV. With 1 base removed from V and 3 bases from J, the gap between germline ends came to 4 bases. CDR3 size: 13 residues. CDR3 DNA: TGTGCCAGCAGCTTAGGGTTCTACAATGAGCAGTTCTTC. Translated, it gives CASSLGFYNEQFF.

V gene TRBV27 combines with J gene TRBJ2-7, with no clear D. Deletions cut 5 bases from V and 5 bases from J, with 22 bases between. From germline, CDR1 is MNHEY and CDR2 SMNVEV (reference sequence). The CDR3 is 16 amino acids. The CDR3 DNA sequence: TGTGCCAGCAGTCCTCCGGCCAGAGCCCATAGCCACGAGCAGTACTTC. Amino acid sequence: CASSPPARAHSHEQYF.

The J gene is TRBJ2-2, the V gene TRBV27; no clear D. Deletions cut 5 bases from V and 6 bases from J, with 10 bases between. Germline V gives CDR1 MNHEY, CDR2 SMNVEV (reference sequence). The CDR3 contains 13 residues. CDR3 loop: CASSHGSAGELFF. CDR3 DNA sequence: TGTGCCAGCAGTCACGGGTCGGCCGGGGAGCTGTTTTTT.

V gene TRBV9 combines with J gene TRBJ2-7, with TRBD2 as a possible D gene (6 bases). This CDR3 has 15 amino acids. V lost 0 bases, J lost 5 bases, and 15 bases lay in between. Germline lookup yields CDR1 SGDLS and CDR2 YYNGEE. CDR3 sequence: CASSVGLAAGHEQYF. CDR3 DNA: TGTGCCAGCAGCGTAGGGTTAGCGGCAGGGCACGAGCAGTACTTC.

The J gene is TRBJ1-2, the V gene TRBV29-1; TRBD1 is a possible D gene (5 bases). The CDR3 length is 20 residues. Germline lookup yields CDR1 SQVTM and CDR2 ANQGSEA. V was trimmed by 0 bases and J by 4 bases, leaving 30 bases between them. The CDR3 bases are TGCAGCGTTGAAGAAATCGTTAGCGGGGCAGGTCCCGGTTTAGGCTATGGCTACACCTTC. Protein sequence: CSVEEIVSGAGPGLGYGYTF.